These 13 T cell receptor beta chains share one sample of origin, sequenced in a study of molecular identifiers for immune sequencing clone quantification. TCRdb called the PCR reads again in MiXCR, with one record for every CDR3 protein. The sample has some 320,000 distinct CDR3 sequences; roughly 23% are singletons. Sequencing was done on a sample of naive CD8+ T cells from blood, with Jurkat cell RNA spiked in. Subset denoted: FACS-sorted CD8+CD4-CCR7+CD45RA+ naive T cells. The receptors were sampled from a human donor in good health. Some libraries in this study had Jurkat cell RNA spiked in.

A remark on this clonotype: This may come from a read error, since a much larger clone is one base off. This sequence joins TRBV6-6 and TRBJ2-2; D not certain. Between the trimmed V and J ends, which lost 10 bases and 4 bases, there was a span of 22 bases. This CDR3 has 16 residues. Germline V CDR1 and CDR2: MNHNY, SVGAGI (reference sequence). The CDR3 region is CANRQDRGSGTGELFF. DNA of the CDR3: TGTGCCAACCGGCAGGACCGAGGTTCAGGCACCGGGGAGCTGTTTTTT.

This clonotype was counted between two and nine times. The CDR3 sequence is CSAPGPLAGGLGEQYF. In DNA form, the CDR3 reads TGCAGTGCTCCAGGGCCGCTAGCGGGAGGGCTGGGCGAGCAGTACTTC. The rearrangement joins TRBV20-1 to TRBJ2-7; TRBD2 aligns across 12 bases. Trimming took 5 bases from V and 6 from J; bases not matched to a gene: 14. Germline assignment: CDR1 DFQATT and CDR2 SNEGSKA (reference sequence). The CDR3 sequence is 16 residues long.

Notes on this clonotype: A much larger clone is a single base away; this may be a read error. The chain has TRBV6-2 or TRBV6-3 and TRBJ1-2; possible D gene TRBD1, 6 bases. This CDR3 spans 13 amino acids. Germline loops: CDR1 MNHEY, CDR2 SVGEGT. V was cut by 9 bases and J by 7 bases, with 18 bases left in between. The CDR3 region has the DNA TGTGCCAGTTGGCGGGCAGGGGAGTCTGGCTACACCTTC. Its protein is CASWRAGESGYTF.

This clonotype has ten or more counts. The chain couples TRBV27 to TRBJ1-5; the D is unclear. V gave up 5 bases and J gave up 2 bases, with 25 bases separating them. Germline V gene sequence: CDR1 MNHEY, CDR2 SMNVEV (reference sequence). CDR3 size: 19 residues. The CDR3 spells CASSLLSPSGLSGNQPQHF. The CDR3 DNA reads as TGTGCCAGCAGTCTATTATCCCCGTCTGGTTTATCCGGCAATCAGCCCCAGCATTTT.

This clonotype was seen ten or more times. The chain links TRBV19 to TRBJ2-3, with 9 bases lining up with TRBD2. Germline lookup yields CDR1 LNHDA and CDR2 SQIVND (reference sequence). The CDR3 is 13 residues long. V dropped 7 bases and J dropped 6; count of bases not matched to a gene: 5. CDR3 bases: TGTGCCAGTACGGCGGGAGGGTCCGATACGCAGTATTTT. It encodes CASTAGGSDTQYF.

Concerning this clonotype: This may come from a read error, since a much larger clone is one base off. Since no conserved phenylalanine or tryptophan closes the CDR3, a read error is the likely cause. The chain has TRBV4-3 and TRBJ2-6; TRBD2 is a possible D gene (5 bases). Trimming stripped 2 bases from V and 0 bases from J, with 8 bases between. The CDR3 is made up of 16 amino acids. CDR1 is LGHNA and CDR2 is YSLEER in the germline V gene. DNA of the CDR3: TGCGCCAGCAGCCAATGGGAGAGCTCTGGGGCCAACGTCCTGACTCTC. It is translated as CASSQWESSGANVLTL.

This clonotype has ten or more counts. The chain recombines TRBV20-1 with TRBJ2-3, with 9 bases identical to TRBD1. V shed 3 bases, J shed 4 bases, and the junction held 8 bases outside the gene matches. There are 15 residues in the CDR3. Germline CDR1 and CDR2: DFQATT and SNEGSKA (reference sequence). CDR3 sequence reads: CSASYGTGPPDTQYF. CDR3 sequence (DNA): TGCAGTGCTAGCTACGGGACAGGGCCCCCAGATACGCAGTATTTT.

This clonotype appeared a few times. Just one base apart from a much larger clone, this may be a read error. Because it lacks the conserved phenylalanine or tryptophan at the end, this CDR3 is likely a read error. This sequence joins TRBV7-9 and TRBJ2-7; 12 positions agree with TRBD2. CDR1 is SEHNR, CDR2 FQNEAQ, per germline (reference sequence). The CDR3 extends over 16 amino acids. J lost 3 bases, V lost 5 bases, and 8 bases had no gene match. The CDR3 reads CASSRVTSGGGYEQYS. DNA of the CDR3: TGTGCCAGCAGCCGGGTGACTAGCGGGGGAGGCTACGAGCAGTACTCC.

This clonotype was counted many times. This chain connects TRBV28 to TRBJ2-5; D is undetermined. This CDR3 is built from 13 residues. The germline CDR1 and CDR2 sequences are MDHEN and SYDVKM. V lost 8 bases to trimming and J lost 1 base, with 11 bases between them. The CDR3 loop reads CASRPGTQETQYF. For the CDR3, the DNA is TGTGCCAGCCGACCCGGCACCCAAGAGACCCAGTACTTC.

Many counts were recorded for this clonotype. The rearrangement uses TRBV27 and TRBJ1-1; TRBD1 might be the D (5 bases). Trimming removed 2 bases from V and 4 bases from J, with 11 bases in between. CDR3 length: 14 residues. Germline V gene data show CDR1 as MNHEY and CDR2 as SMNVEV (reference sequence). The CDR3 region has the DNA TGTGCCAGCAGTTTAGGAGGCAGGGCCACTGAAGCTTTCTTT. It encodes CASSLGGRATEAFF.

In this sample, this clonotype turned up many times. The chain joins TRBV28 to TRBJ2-3, with D perhaps TRBD2 (5 bases). Trimming removed 4 bases at V and 0 bases at J, with 11 bases between. Germline-derived CDR1 and CDR2 are MDHEN and SYDVKM. This CDR3 spans 15 amino acids. The DNA for the CDR3 is TGTGCCAGCAGTTCGGAAGCGGAAAGCACAGATACGCAGTATTTT. Protein product: CASSSEAESTDTQYF.

On this clonotype itself: Possible read error: a much larger clone is one base away. The gene calls are TRBV12-3 or TRBV12-4 and TRBJ2-7, with D possibly being TRBD1 or TRBD2 (5 bases each). The CDR3 loop spans 15 amino acids. The CDR3 coding sequence is TGTGCCGGCAGTTTAGCACTAGGGGTATCCTACGAGCAGTACTTC. The encoded protein is CAGSLALGVSYEQYF.

This clonotype was seen repeatedly, ten times or more. The chain uses TRBV7-9 and TRBJ1-5, with D hard to call. Trimming took off 7 bases at V and 4 bases at J, with 14 bases between the two ends. Germline V gene sequence: CDR1 SEHNR, CDR2 FQNEAQ (reference sequence). The CDR3 is made up of 14 amino acids. The CDR3 bases are TGTGCCAGCAAAACGGGCCAGCCGAATCAGCCCCAGCATTTT. Its translation is CASKTGQPNQPQHF.